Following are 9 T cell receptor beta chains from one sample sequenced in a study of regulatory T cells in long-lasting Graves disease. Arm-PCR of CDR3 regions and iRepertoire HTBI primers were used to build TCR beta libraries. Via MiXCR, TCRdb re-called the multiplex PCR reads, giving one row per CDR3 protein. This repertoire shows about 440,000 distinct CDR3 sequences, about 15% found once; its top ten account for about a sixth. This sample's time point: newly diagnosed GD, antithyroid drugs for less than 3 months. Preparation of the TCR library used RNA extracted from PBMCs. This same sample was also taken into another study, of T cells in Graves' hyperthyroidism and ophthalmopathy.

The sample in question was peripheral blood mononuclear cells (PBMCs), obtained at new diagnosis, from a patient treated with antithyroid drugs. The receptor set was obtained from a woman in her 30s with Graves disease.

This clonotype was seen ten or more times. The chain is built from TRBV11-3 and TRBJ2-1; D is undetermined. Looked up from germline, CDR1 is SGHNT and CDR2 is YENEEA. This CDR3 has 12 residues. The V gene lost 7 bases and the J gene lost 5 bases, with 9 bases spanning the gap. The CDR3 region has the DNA TGTGCCAGCACCGAGAGGCACAATGAGCAGTTCTTC. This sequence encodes CASTERHNEQFF.

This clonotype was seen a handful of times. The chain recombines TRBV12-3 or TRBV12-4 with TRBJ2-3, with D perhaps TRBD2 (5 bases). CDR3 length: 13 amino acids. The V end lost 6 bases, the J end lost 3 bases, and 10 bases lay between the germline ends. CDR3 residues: CASRYTRTDTQYF. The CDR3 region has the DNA TGTGCCAGCAGATATACTAGGACAGATACGCAGTATTTT.

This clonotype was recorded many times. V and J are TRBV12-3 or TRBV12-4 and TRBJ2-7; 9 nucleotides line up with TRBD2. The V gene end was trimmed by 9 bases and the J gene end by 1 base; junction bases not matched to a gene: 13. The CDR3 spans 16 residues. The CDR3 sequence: CASRLAGGLKSYEQYF. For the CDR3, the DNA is TGTGCCAGTAGACTCGCGGGAGGGCTCAAGTCCTACGAGCAGTACTTC.

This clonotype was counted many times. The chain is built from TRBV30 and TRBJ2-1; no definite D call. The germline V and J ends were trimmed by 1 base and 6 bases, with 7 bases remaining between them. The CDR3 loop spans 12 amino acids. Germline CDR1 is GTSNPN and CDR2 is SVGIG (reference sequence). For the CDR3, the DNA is TGTGCCTGGAGTGAGGGCCGCAATGAGCAGTTCTTC. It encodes CAWSEGRNEQFF.

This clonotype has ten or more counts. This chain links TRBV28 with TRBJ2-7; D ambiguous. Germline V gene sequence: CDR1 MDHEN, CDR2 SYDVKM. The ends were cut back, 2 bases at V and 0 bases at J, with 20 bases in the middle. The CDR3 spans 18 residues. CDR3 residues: CASSLTFSWEPNSYEQYF. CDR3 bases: TGTGCCAGCAGTTTAACTTTCTCGTGGGAACCCAACTCCTACGAGCAGTACTTC.

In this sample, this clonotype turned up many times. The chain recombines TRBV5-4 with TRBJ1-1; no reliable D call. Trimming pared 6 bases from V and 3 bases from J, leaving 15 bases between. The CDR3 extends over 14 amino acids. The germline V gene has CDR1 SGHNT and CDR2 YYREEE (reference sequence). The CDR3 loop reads CASKGSLDDTEAFF. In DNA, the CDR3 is TGTGCCAGCAAAGGATCCCTAGATGACACTGAAGCTTTCTTT.

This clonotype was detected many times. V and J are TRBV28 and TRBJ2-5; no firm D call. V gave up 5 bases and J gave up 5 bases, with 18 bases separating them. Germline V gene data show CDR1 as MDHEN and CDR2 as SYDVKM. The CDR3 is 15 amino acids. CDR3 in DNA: TGTGCCAGCAGTACCCCGACAAGGAATGGCGAGACCCAGTACTTC. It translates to CASSTPTRNGETQYF. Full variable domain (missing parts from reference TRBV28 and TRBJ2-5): DVKVTQSSRYLVKRTGEKVFLECVQDMDHENMFWYRQDPGLGLRLIYFSYDVKMKEKGDIPEGYSVSREKKERFSLILESASTNQTSMYLCASSTPTRNGETQYFGPGTRLLVL.

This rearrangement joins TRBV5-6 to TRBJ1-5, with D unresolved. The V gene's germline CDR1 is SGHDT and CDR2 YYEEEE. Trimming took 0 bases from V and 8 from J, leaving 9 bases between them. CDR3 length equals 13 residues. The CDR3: CASSLVLEEPQHF. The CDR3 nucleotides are TGTGCCAGCAGCTTGGTACTGGAGGAGCCCCAGCATTTT.

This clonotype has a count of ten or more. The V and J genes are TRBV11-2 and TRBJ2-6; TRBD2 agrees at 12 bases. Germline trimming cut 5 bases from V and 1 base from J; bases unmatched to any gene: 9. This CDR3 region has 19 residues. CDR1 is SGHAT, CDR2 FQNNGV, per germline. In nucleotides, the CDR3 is TGTGCCAGCAGCCGACGGACTAGCGGGATAGGGTCTGGGGCCAACGTCCTGACTTTC. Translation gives CASSRRTSGIGSGANVLTF.